The T cell receptor beta chain under discussion was sequenced for a study of T cell responses to AZD1222 COVID-19 vaccine. Germline V CDR1 and CDR2: SGHTA, FQGNSA. The V and J ends lost 5 bases and 0 bases respectively, with 13 bases between them. This CDR3 is built from 15 residues. A remark on this clone: The antigen is unknown.

Study results and limitations: The study found Spike-specific TCR breadth and depth rose after two AZD1222 doses.

Assay used: immunoSEQ multiplex PCR; TCRdb lists only in-frame clones, some missing. The data hold around 99,000 clones, with over 75% observed a single time. V gene TRBV7-2 combines with J gene TRBJ1-2, with D maybe TRBD1 (5 bases). The receptor comes from an adult in good health. Sequences were derived from peripheral blood, sampled on day 0 of MenACWY control vaccination. The CDR3 nucleotides are TGTGCCAGCAGCCCGTACGACAGAACTAACTATGGCTACACCTTC. This codes for CASSPYDRTNYGYTF.